The rows below give T cell receptor beta chains drawn from one sample of a study of T cells in Graves' hyperthyroidism and ophthalmopathy. TCRdb passed the multiplex PCR reads through MiXCR, listing each CDR3 protein once. The data hold roughly 570,000 distinct CDR3 sequences, with roughly 50% observed a single time. The sample taken for sequencing was peripheral blood or thyroid tissue (not recorded which). The receptors derive from an adult woman with Graves' disease, either hyperthyroidism or ophthalmopathy (not recorded which). The CDR3 runs from the conserved cysteine through the conserved F or W. D genes are given only for firm matches. Size is omitted from some rows. Given values are once, few, many or a class for expanded clones.

CDR3: CASSPRSEREEHRGEDEQYF
DNA: TGTGCCAGCAGCCCCAGGTCGGAGCGGGAAGAACACCGGGGAGAGGACGAGCAGTACTTC
size: -
J: TRBJ2-7
V: TRBV9
D: TRBD2

CDR3: CSAGLQTGRGYTF
DNA: TGCAGTGCTGGACTCCAGACAGGGAGAGGCTACACCTTC
size: -
J: TRBJ1-2
V: TRBV20-1
D: TRBD1

CDR3: CASSQIADQSYNEQFF
DNA: TGTGCCAGCAGCCAAATAGCGGATCAGTCCTACAATGAGCAGTTCTTC
size: many
J: TRBJ2-1
V: TRBV4-2
D: -

CDR3: CASNTLAGSETQYF
DNA: TGTGCCAGCAACACACTAGCGGGTTCCGAGACCCAGTACTTC
size: -
J: TRBJ2-5
V: TRBV2
D: TRBD2

CDR3: CSVDLGGTEAFF
DNA: TGCAGCGTTGATTTGGGAGGAACTGAAGCTTTCTTT
size: -
J: TRBJ1-1
V: TRBV29-1
D: -

CDR3: CSAKKRTGHYEQYF
DNA: TGCAGTGCTAAAAAGCGGACAGGCCACTACGAGCAGTACTTC
size: -
J: TRBJ2-7
V: TRBV20-1
D: TRBD1

CDR3: CASNVAGGYNEQFF
DNA: TGTGCCAGTAACGTAGCGGGAGGCTACAATGAGCAGTTCTTC
size: -
J: TRBJ2-1
V: TRBV19
D: TRBD2

CDR3: CASSPGVSLNSGYTF
DNA: TGTGCCAGCTCACCTGGAGTCTCTCTCAATTCGGGCTACACCTTC
size: -
J: TRBJ1-2
V: TRBV7-9
D: -

CDR3: CATSRDRATEAFF
DNA: TGTGCCACCAGCAGAGACAGGGCTACTGAAGCTTTCTTT
size: -
J: TRBJ1-1
V: TRBV15
D: -

CDR3: CASSPEVNTEAFF
DNA: TGTGCCAGCAGCCCCGAGGTGAACACTGAAGCTTTCTTT
size: once
J: TRBJ1-1
V: TRBV7-2
D: -